This note documents a single T cell receptor (beta chain) sequence. This sample is part of a study of shared clonotypes between healthy human individuals. The trim removed 3 bases at V and 1 base at J, leaving 3 bases unmatched. Germline assignment: CDR1 MNHEY and CDR2 SMNVEV (reference sequence). The CDR3 is made up of 15 amino acids. Original processing methods: With immunoSEQ giving junction-only sequences and no quality scores, filtering differed. The protocol was immunoSEQ multiplex PCR, while the TCRdb copy is restricted to in-frame clones and leaves out a portion. The DNA was the basis for D and trimming; V, J and clone size are from that table. The data contain 600,000 to 750,000 clones, roughly 88% of them singletons.

The chain joins TRBV27 to TRBJ2-1; 7 bases are shared with TRBD2. Sequenced material: memory CD8+ T cells from PBMCs. Indicated subset: CD45RO+ cells pooled with CCR7-negative TemRA cells. The TCR sequence derives from a man in his late teens or twenties in good health. Some clones in this sample may be carry-over from other donors' samples. The CDR3 coding sequence is TGTGCCAGCAGTTTCCTAGCGGAATCCTACAATGAGCAGTTCTTC. Translating gives CASSFLAESYNEQFF.